Below, 17 T cell receptor delta chains from the same sample are listed, as sequenced in a study of gamma-delta T cells after stem cell transplantation. TCRdb made new clone calls on the RT-PCR reads using CATT. This table holds roughly 660 delta-chain clones, approximately 10% found once. Sample: gamma-delta T cells. The receptors originated from a human donor. It is not recorded whose cells these are; they may come from a transplant donor.

Sample share makes this clone large. A much larger clone differs by one base, so this may be a read error. V gene TRDV2 combines with J gene TRDJ3; maybe TRDD3 (5 bases). In germline, CDR1 is GEAIGNYY, CDR2 EKD. This CDR3 spans 20 amino acids. CDR3: CACDTVSGEGFSCDTRQMFF. The CDR3 DNA reads as TGTGCCTGTGACACCGTGTCCGGGGAGGGATTCTCCTGTGACACCCGACAGATGTTTTTC.

This clone was seen a few times. The mismatch at residue 11 between this DNA's translation and the TCRdb protein of a much larger clone likely reflects a read error; the protein shown is translated from the DNA. CDR3 sequence: CACDTASPMRGTDKLIF. In DNA form, the CDR3 reads TGTGCCTGTGACACAGCCTCCCCGATGAGGGGCACCGATAAACTCATCTTT. The rearrangement joins TRDV2 to TRDJ1, with D unclear. The germline V gene has CDR1 GEAIGNYY and CDR2 EKD. The CDR3 has 17 amino acids. The V gene lost 1 base and the J gene lost 1 base, with 18 bases spanning the gap.

This clone has more than one count but fewer than ten. TCRdb shows a much larger clone's protein in place of this DNA's translation, and the two differ at residue 4, likely through a read error; the protein shown is translated from the DNA. V usage is TRDV2 and J usage is TRDJ3; 8 nucleotides agree with TRDD3. CDR1 is GEAIGNYY and CDR2 is EKD in the germline V gene. The CDR3 runs 21 residues. DNA of the CDR3: TGTGCCTGTGGCACCGGCGGTACTGGGGGTCTAAGCTCCTGGGACACCCGACAGATGTTTTTC. It translates to CACGTGGTGGLSSWDTRQMFF.

This clone is deemed large. A clone one base away is much larger, so this may be a read error. Other nucleotide sequences in the sample specify the same CDR3. The CDR3 reads CACEAVNTDKLIF. The CDR3, as DNA: TGTGCCTGTGAAGCTGTGAACACCGATAAACTCATCTTT. The rearrangement joins TRDV2 to TRDJ1, with D unclear. CDR1 and CDR2 (germline): GEAIGNYY, EKD. The CDR3 totals 13 residues. V was shortened by 4 bases and J by 0 bases, with 8 bases between the two germline ends.

This clone was counted only a few times. A far larger clone differs by one base, so this is likely a read error. The V gene is TRDV2, the J gene TRDJ3; 8 bases are a match to TRDD3. This CDR3 has 21 residues. CDR1 and CDR2 from the germline V gene are GEAIGNYY and EKD. CDR3 in amino acids: CACDTGNWGSESSWDARQMFF. CDR3 nucleotides: TGTGCCTGTGACACCGGAAACTGGGGGTCCGAGAGCTCCTGGGACGCCCGACAGATGTTTTTC.

This chain uses TRDV2 with TRDJ1; D unclear. This CDR3 is 16 amino acids long. V was pared by 0 bases and J by 0 bases, with 13 bases between. Germline CDR1 is GEAIGNYY and CDR2 is EKD. The CDR3 DNA follows: TGTGCCTGTGACACCGTGGACAAACACTACACCGATAAACTCATCTTT. Its protein is CACDTVDKHYTDKLIF.

On this clone: TCRdb records a much larger clone's protein for this DNA, with a difference at residue 3 that likely arises from a read error; the protein given is the translation of the DNA. V usage is TRDV2 and J usage is TRDJ3, with unresolved D. This CDR3 spans 21 amino acids. From germline, CDR1 is GEAIGNYY and CDR2 EKD. CDR3 sequence reads: CARDTVEVIGADSWDTRQMFF. CDR3 nucleotides: TGTGCCCGTGACACCGTGGAGGTTATCGGGGCCGACTCCTGGGACACCCGACAGATGTTTTTC.

This clone was detected a few times. TCRdb's protein for this DNA is that of a much larger clone and differs from the translation at residue 3, likely a read error; the protein shown is the DNA translation. This chain links TRDV2 with TRDJ1, with a tentative D call TRDD3 (6 bases). The CDR3 length is 18 residues. Looked up from germline, CDR1 is GEAIGNYY and CDR2 is EKD. CDR3 nucleotide sequence: TGTGCCCGTGACAATTTCGAGTTGGGGGTCACGTACACCGATAAACTCATCTTT. Its protein is CARDNFELGVTYTDKLIF.

About this clone itself: Given a far larger clone just one base away, this is likely a sequencing read error. The V and J genes are TRDV1 and TRDJ1; tentatively, D is TRDD3 (8 bases). The CDR3 is 22 amino acids. CDR1 and CDR2 (germline): TSWWSYY, QGS. The CDR3 DNA follows: TGTGCTCTTGGGGAACCCTACTTCCTAACCGGGGGATATGGAGGTTACACCGATAAACCCATCTTT. As protein: CALGEPYFLTGGYGGYTDKPIF.

Regarding this clone: With only one base between it and a far larger clone, this is likely a read error. Additional DNA sequences in this sample encode the identical CDR3. The V and J genes are TRDV1 and TRDJ1, with 10 nucleotides matching TRDD3. The length of the CDR3 is 22 residues. V gave up 1 base and J gave up 0 bases; unmatched junction bases: 20. The germline CDR1 and CDR2 sequences are TSWWSYY and QGS. CDR3 sequence (DNA): TGTGCTCTTGGGGAACCCTACTTCCTAACCGGGGGATACGGAGGTTACACCGATAAACTCATCTTT. It codes for CALGEPYFLTGGYGGYTDKLIF.

This rearrangement joins TRDV2 to TRDJ1, with D possibly matching TRDD3 (6 bases). The germline V and J ends were trimmed by 1 base and 0 bases, with 35 bases remaining between them. Germline CDR1 is GEAIGNYY and CDR2 is EKD. The CDR3 length is 23 residues. CDR3 loop: CACDTLSGPLPGLGLEYTDKLIF. The CDR3 coding sequence is TGTGCCTGTGACACACTTTCGGGCCCCCTCCCCGGGCTGGGGCTGGAGTACACCGATAAACTCATCTTT.

For this clone: Being one base from a much bigger clone, this may be a read error. The same CDR3 is also encoded by other DNA sequences in this sample. The CDR3: CALGEVVSYVWLGAPGRYTDKLIF. The CDR3 DNA is TGTGCACTTGGGGAAGTCGTTTCCTACGTATGGCTGGGGGCCCCTGGTAGGTACACCGATAAACTCATCTTT. This chain joins TRDV1 and TRDJ1, with D possibly being TRDD2 or TRDD3 (7 bases each). The CDR3 contains 24 residues. The germline V gene has CDR1 TSWWSYY and CDR2 QGS.

The CDR3 coding sequence is TGTGCCTGTGACACGACTGGGGGAGGGAGCTCCTGGGACACCCGACAGATGTTTTTC. As protein: CACDTTGGGSSWDTRQMFF. V gene TRDV2 combines with J gene TRDJ3; 9 positions match TRDD3. The CDR3 has 19 amino acids. Germline CDR1 reads GEAIGNYY; CDR2 reads EKD. V lost 1 base, J lost 0 bases, and 6 bases stayed unmatched.

This clone showed up just a few times. It differs at one base from a far larger clone, so likely a read error. Other DNA sequences within the sample encode an identical CDR3. This sequence joins TRDV2 and TRDJ1; D perhaps matches TRDD3 (6 bases). The CDR3 totals 18 residues. CDR1 is GEAIGNYY, CDR2 EKD, per germline. CDR3 coding DNA: TGTGCCTGCGACACCGTAAGAACGCTGGGGATGCTACCCGATAAACTCATCTTT. This sequence encodes CACDTVRTLGMLPDKLIF.

Remarks on this clone: Since a much larger clone is just one base distant, this may be a read error. This chain links TRDV2 with TRDJ1; 13 bases are shared with TRDD3. The V segment lost 0 bases and the J segment 2 bases; nucleotides outside the gene matches: 11. The CDR3 is 19 residues long. Germline V CDR1 and CDR2: GEAIGNYY, EKD. The CDR3 is CACDTVATGGYGSTDKLIF. The CDR3 DNA is TGTGCCTGTGACACCGTGGCTACTGGGGGATACGGATCTACCGATAAACTCATCTTT.

Of note for this clone: The TCRdb protein, from a much larger clone, departs from this DNA's translation at residue 8, likely by read error; the protein shown derives from the DNA. The genes are TRDV2 and TRDJ1; no firm D call. The germline V gene has CDR1 GEAIGNYY and CDR2 EKD. Trimming took off 4 bases at V and 0 bases at J, with 23 bases between the two ends. The CDR3 consists of 18 residues. The CDR3 DNA sequence: TGTGCCTGTGAGCGACTACGGACGGACAGCACAGACACCGATAAACTCATCTTT. Protein: CACERLRTDSTDTDKLIF.

This clone is large in the sample. This sequence joins TRDV1 and TRDJ1; 11 bases agree with TRDD3. This CDR3 contains 17 residues. Trimming took 5 bases from V and 1 from J; bases not matched to a gene: 9. CDR1 and CDR2 from the germline V gene are TSWWSYY and QGS. DNA for the CDR3: TGTGCTCTTGGGAACCATGGGGGATACGGCGGCACCGATAAACTCATCTTT. This sequence encodes CALGNHGGYGGTDKLIF.